This T cell receptor (beta chain) was identified in a study of prognosis after radiotherapy for stage I lung cancer. Study-wide background: Therapy that ran concurrently with stereotactic body radiotherapy was given to no patient. Whole-study results and caveats: The study found lower Shannon entropy after stereotactic body radiation therapy in patients who developed distant metastases.

Germline V CDR1 and CDR2: DFQATT, SNEGSKA (reference sequence). The V end was cut by 5 bases, the J end by 7 bases, with 15 bases between. This CDR3 has 14 residues. This clonotype was recorded many times. The target antigen is unknown. Using two-round multiplex PCR, the authors amplified TCR beta CDR3 from genomic DNA. The first round of PCR was done with primers that matched each TRBV and TRBJ gene. TCRdb re-called the multiplex PCR reads with MiXCR, one entry per CDR3 protein. The repertoire holds some 36,000 distinct CDR3 sequences, roughly a quarter seen once, with approximately 26% in the top ten.

V usage is TRBV20-1 and J usage is TRBJ1-6; no clear D. The sample here was PBMCs, taken before or after stereotactic body radiation therapy (not recorded which). This TCR came from a donor aged 50 or older with non-small cell lung cancer. This CDR3 is CSAGRAGPNSPLHF. DNA of the CDR3: TGCAGTGCTGGCCGGGCCGGTCCAAATTCACCCCTCCACTTT.